These 10 T cell receptor beta chains share one sample of origin, sequenced in a study of T-cell memory formation after mild COVID-19. In TCRdb, the 5' RACE reads were re-called with MiXCR into one record per CDR3 protein. The table lists hundreds of thousands of distinct CDR3 sequences, about 16% of them singletons. The specimen sequenced was PBMCs or a T cell subset sorted from them (not recorded which). The receptors were sampled from a man younger than 30 who had mild COVID-19 (a few samples of this study predate the infection). Cell type and time point are not known.

J is TRBJ1-2 and V is TRBV5-1, with 7 bases identical to TRBD1. J lost 3 bases, V lost 5 bases, and 4 bases had no gene match. The CDR3 sequence is 13 residues long. Germline-derived CDR1 and CDR2 are SGHRS and YFSETQ. The CDR3, as DNA: TGCGCCAGCAGTATTACAGGGGACTATGGCTACACCTTC. Translating gives CASSITGDYGYTF.

This clonotype has only a few counts. The chain uses TRBV18 and TRBJ2-3; TRBD1 aligns across 10 bases. This CDR3 contains 18 residues. The junction had 12 bases not matched to a gene; V was cut back by 0 bases and J by 6 bases. CDR1 and CDR2 (germline): KGHSH, LQKENI. This CDR3 reads CASSPPPGTGEVMDTQYF. CDR3 DNA sequence: TGTGCCAGCTCACCACCGCCCGGGACAGGGGAAGTAATGGATACGCAGTATTTT. Combining the CDR3 with reference TRBV18 and TRBJ2-3 gives the whole variable domain NAGVMQNPRHLVRRRGQEARLRCSPMKGHSHVYWYRQLPEEGLKFMVYLQKENIIDESGMPKERFSAEFPKEGPSILRIQQVVRGDSAAYFCASSPPPGTGEVMDTQYFGPGTRLTVL.

This clonotype was seen more than once but under ten times. The V and J genes are TRBV24-1 and TRBJ1-2; TRBD1 agrees at 7 bases. The CDR3 is 13 residues long. With V trimmed by 10 bases and J by 8 bases, 12 bases remained unmatched. Germline lookup yields CDR1 KGHDR and CDR2 SFDVKD. CDR3 DNA sequence: TGTGCCACGTCCCAGGGGGGGGGCTACGGCTACACCTTC. This codes for CATSQGGGYGYTF.

The V and J genes are TRBV27 and TRBJ1-1, with 11 bases that match TRBD1. With 6 bases clipped from V and 14 bases from J, the junction kept 17 bases outside the gene matches. Germline V gene data show CDR1 as MNHEY and CDR2 as SMNVEV (reference sequence). The CDR3 extends over 15 amino acids. The CDR3 DNA reads as TGTGCCAGCAGCATCTACGGCCGGGGACAGGGGGGCGAGTTCTTT. It yields the protein CASSIYGRGQGGEFF.

The chain couples TRBV11-2 to TRBJ2-7; D perhaps matches TRBD1 (6 bases). Trimming pared 5 bases from V and 0 bases from J, leaving 14 bases between. CDR3 size: 15 residues. Germline V gene sequence: CDR1 SGHAT, CDR2 FQNNGV. The CDR3 DNA sequence: TGTGCCAGCAGCGTTCGTAGGGGGTTCTCCTACGAGCAGTACTTC. Its protein is CASSVRRGFSYEQYF.

The chain has TRBV6-5 and TRBJ2-1, with TRBD2 matching over 7 bases. The germline V gene encodes CDR1 MNHEY and CDR2 SVGAGI. The junction had 1 base not matched to a gene; V was cut back by 2 bases and J by 0 bases. The CDR3 loop spans 15 amino acids. For the CDR3, the DNA is TGTGCCAGCAGTTACACTAGCGACTCCTACAATGAGCAGTTCTTC. Translating gives CASSYTSDSYNEQFF.

The V and J genes are TRBV5-5 and TRBJ2-7, with 7 bases fitting TRBD1. Germline CDR1 reads SGHKS; CDR2 reads YYEKEE (reference sequence). CDR3 length: 14 residues. The junction had 10 bases not matched to a gene; V was cut back by 5 bases and J by 5 bases. In nucleotides, the CDR3 is TGTGCCAGCAGTCCGGGACAGCAATGGAACGAGCAGTACTTC. Its translation is CASSPGQQWNEQYF.

The V and J genes are TRBV12-3 or TRBV12-4 and TRBJ2-7, with 7 bases matching TRBD2. Trimming took 1 base from V and 5 from J; bases not matched to a gene: 2. This CDR3 region has 13 residues. CDR3 loop: CASSLGGRDEQYV. CDR3 coding DNA: TGTGCCAGCAGTTTAGGAGGGAGGGACGAGCAGTACGTC.

This clonotype was detected only a few times. J is TRBJ2-3 and V is TRBV13; 8 bases align to TRBD1. Losses at the gene ends were 5 bases for V and 4 bases for J; bases not matched to a gene: 8. In germline, CDR1 is PRHDT, CDR2 FYEKMQ (reference sequence). This CDR3 contains 15 residues. CDR3 protein: CASSPRTGNPDTQYF. In DNA form, the CDR3 reads TGTGCCAGCAGCCCCCGGACAGGGAACCCAGATACGCAGTATTTT.

Comments on this clonotype: Germline and junction disagree at one end, which may indicate a read error. The chain has TRBV10-3 and TRBJ1-5; TRBD1 agrees at 12 bases. CDR3 size: 15 residues. Looked up from germline, CDR1 is ENHRY and CDR2 is SYGVKD. The CDR3 here is CATGDRGRTDQPQHF. CDR3 bases: TGTGCCACGGGGGACAGGGGGCGTACGGATCAACCCCAGCATTTT.